Following are 7 T cell receptor beta chains from one sample sequenced in a study of cytomegalovirus exposure and HLA in healthy donors (dated by TCRdb to 2016 to 2017). The protocol used for the library was the immunoSEQ multiplex PCR assay. For the multiplex PCR, a mixture combining 60 forward primers for TCR Vbeta segments and 13 reverse primers for TCR Jbeta segments was used. The source is immuneACCESS, and TCRdb retained only in-frame sequences with V and J called. Part of the clones is not carried over; for the studies checked, unresolved V genes explain less than half of this, and the remainder is unexplained. The sample data list about 100,000 clones, and approximately 71% of these were observed just once. The ten largest account for approximately 16% of the sample. Sequencing input: PBMCs. These receptor sequences come from a woman between 18 and 29 years old in good health and CMV-seropositive.

J is TRBJ2-7 and V is TRBV2, with a weak D call TRBD1 (6 bases). Trimming cost V 4 bases and J 6 bases, with 19 bases left between them. CDR3 length equals 15 residues. Germline loops: CDR1 SNHLY, CDR2 FYNNEI. The CDR3 nucleotides read TGTGCCAGCAGTGCTACAAAAACAGGGCGGGTCGAGCAGTACTTC. This encodes CASSATKTGRVEQYF.

The V and J genes are TRBV6-5 and TRBJ2-5; 9 bases map to TRBD1. The DNA end lines up better with TRBJ2-7; the J call may be wrong. CDR3 length equals 14 residues. The germline V gene encodes CDR1 MNHEY and CDR2 SVGAGI. The CDR3 reads CASSSGTGHYEQYF. The CDR3 region has the DNA TGTGCCAGCAGCTCCGGGACAGGGCATTACGAGCAGTACTTC.

The chain links TRBV4-3 to TRBJ2-7; no clear D. There are 13 residues in the CDR3. V lost 1 base and J 1 base, leaving 5 bases between the germline ends. Germline CDR1 and CDR2: LGHNA and YSLEER. CDR3 in amino acids: CASSQARSYEQYF. The CDR3 DNA sequence: TGCGCCAGCAGCCAAGCACGGTCCTACGAGCAGTACTTC.

The chain recombines TRBV27 with TRBJ2-7, with 9 positions matching TRBD2. CDR1 is MNHEY, CDR2 SMNVEV, per germline (reference sequence). CDR3 length: 13 residues. The J segment lost 2 bases and the V segment lost 8 bases, leaving 4 bases of the junction unmatched. The CDR3 nucleotides read TGTGCCAGCGGGTTAGCGGGGGCCTACGAGCAGTACTTC. This sequence encodes CASGLAGAYEQYF.

The chain joins TRBV7-2 to TRBJ1-6; D unresolved. Trimming stripped 10 bases from V and 8 bases from J, with 18 bases between. This CDR3 is built from 14 residues. Germline V CDR1 and CDR2: SGHTA, FQGNSA. For the CDR3, the DNA is TGTGCCACCGAAACGCGGGAGGGTTATTCACCCCTCCACTTT. This gives the protein CATETREGYSPLHF.

The chain links TRBV9 to TRBJ2-7, with D possibly matching TRBD2 (6 bases). This CDR3 contains 16 residues. CDR1 and CDR2 (germline): SGDLS, YYNGEE. V lost 3 bases, J lost 5 bases, and 21 bases lay in between. Here the CDR3 DNA reads TGTGCCAGCAGCGAGGCCCCCGGGACTGCCGCTGACGAGCAGTACTTC. Amino acid sequence: CASSEAPGTAADEQYF.

The rearrangement uses TRBV13 and TRBJ1-1; the match to TRBD1 covers 7 bases. The length of the CDR3 is 14 residues. V trimming: 3 bases; J trimming: 5 bases; junction bases outside the gene matches: 6. Germline-derived CDR1 and CDR2 are PRHDT and FYEKMQ (reference sequence). The CDR3 region has the DNA TGTGCCAGCAGCTTTCCGGGACAGATGACTGAAGCTTTCTTT. Protein product: CASSFPGQMTEAFF.